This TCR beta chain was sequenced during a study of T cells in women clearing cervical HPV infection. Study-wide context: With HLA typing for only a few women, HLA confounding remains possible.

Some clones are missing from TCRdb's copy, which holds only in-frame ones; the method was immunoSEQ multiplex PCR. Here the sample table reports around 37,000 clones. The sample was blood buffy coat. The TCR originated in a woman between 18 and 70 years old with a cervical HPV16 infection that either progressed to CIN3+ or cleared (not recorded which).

CDR3 residues: CAISESAGANSPLHF. The CDR3 bases that were read are TGTGCCATCAGTGAGTCGGCGGGGGCCAATTCACCC. The rearrangement links TRBV10-3 to TRBJ1-6, with D tentatively TRBD1 (6 bases). The read stops 3 residues short of the end of the CDR3; the missing end is completed from the germline J gene. The V end lost 0 bases, the J end lost 7 bases, and 10 bases lay between the germline ends. Germline CDR1 is ENHRY and CDR2 is SYGVKD. CDR3 length: 15 residues.